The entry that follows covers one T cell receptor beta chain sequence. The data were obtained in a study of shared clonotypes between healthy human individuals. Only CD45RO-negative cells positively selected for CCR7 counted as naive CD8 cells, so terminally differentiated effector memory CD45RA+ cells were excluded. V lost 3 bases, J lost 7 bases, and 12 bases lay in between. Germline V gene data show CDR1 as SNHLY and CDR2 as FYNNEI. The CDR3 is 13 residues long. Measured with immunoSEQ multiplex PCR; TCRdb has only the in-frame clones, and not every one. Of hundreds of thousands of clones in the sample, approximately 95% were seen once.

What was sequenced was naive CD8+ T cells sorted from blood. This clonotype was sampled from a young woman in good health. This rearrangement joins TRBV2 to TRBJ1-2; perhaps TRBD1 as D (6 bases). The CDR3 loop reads CASSDLGAGGYTF. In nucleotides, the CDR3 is TGTGCCAGCAGTGATCTGGGGGCGGGTGGCTACACCTTC. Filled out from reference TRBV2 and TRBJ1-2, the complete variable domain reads EPEVTQTPSHQVTQMGQEVILRCVPISNHLYFYWYRQILGQKVEFLVSFYNNEISEKSEIFDDQFSVERPDGSNFTLKIRSTKLEDSAMYFCASSDLGAGGYTFGSGTRLTVV.